What follows are 18 T cell receptor beta chains derived from one specimen sequenced in a study of technical replicates of blood from a handful of donors (dated by TCRdb to about 2017). Receptor libraries were prepared by the immunoSEQ multiplex PCR assay. The source is immuneACCESS, and TCRdb retained only in-frame sequences with V and J called. Part of the clones is not carried over; for the studies checked, unresolved V genes explain less than half of this, and the remainder is unexplained. The sample table shows under 90,000 clones, and around 97% are seen once. 0.2% to 0.25% of the sample comes from the top ten. Sequencing used T cells isolated from PBMCs. Receptors originate from a human donor in good health.

The chain links TRBV5-1 to TRBJ2-4, with 7 bases matching TRBD1. Germline lookup yields CDR1 SGHRS and CDR2 YFSETQ. Trimming cost V 1 base and J 0 bases; bases outside gene matches: 1. The CDR3 is made up of 15 amino acids. CDR3 nucleotides: TGCGCCAGCAGCTTGCAGGGGGAAGCCAAAAACATTCAGTACTTC. This sequence encodes CASSLQGEAKNIQYF.

This clone was observed a single time. The chain combines TRBV7-9 with TRBJ1-5; 9 positions agree with TRBD1. CDR1 and CDR2 from the germline V gene are SEHNR and FQNEAQ (reference sequence). V dropped 1 base and J dropped 10; count of bases not matched to a gene: 8. The CDR3 covers 15 residues. The CDR3 sequence: CASSLGDRGFEPQHF. The CDR3 DNA reads as TGTGCCAGCAGCTTAGGAGACAGGGGGTTTGAACCCCAGCATTTT.

The DNA for the CDR3 is TGTGCCAGCAGCCCTCAATCCCTAAAAGAGACCCAGTACTTC. It yields the protein CASSPQSLKETQYF. The chain is built from TRBV9 and TRBJ2-5, with D unclear. The CDR3 is 14 amino acids. Between the trimmed V and J ends, which lost 4 bases and 3 bases, there was a span of 13 bases. Germline values: CDR1 SGDLS, CDR2 YYNGEE.

V usage is TRBV5-8 and J usage is TRBJ2-2; 9 bases align to TRBD2. Per the germline V gene, CDR1 is SGHTS and CDR2 is YDEGEE. This CDR3 spans 15 amino acids. V trimming: 4 bases; J trimming: 1 base; junction bases outside the gene matches: 2. In DNA form, the CDR3 reads TGTGCCAGCAGCCGAGCGGGAGGGAACACCGGGGAGCTGTTTTTT. Its translation: CASSRAGGNTGELFF.

V usage is TRBV5-1 and J usage is TRBJ2-1; D is perhaps TRBD1 (6 bases). This CDR3 spans 14 amino acids. Trimming took 0 bases from V and 5 from J, leaving 9 bases between them. CDR1 and CDR2 from the germline V gene are SGHRS and YFSETQ. This chain's CDR3 is CASSLGQVDNEQFF. The CDR3 nucleotides are TGCGCCAGCAGCTTGGGACAGGTCGACAATGAGCAGTTCTTC.

The J gene is TRBJ2-7, the V gene TRBV4-1; the match to TRBD2 covers 8 bases. This CDR3 is 15 amino acids long. Germline V gives CDR1 MGHRA, CDR2 YSYEKL. The V segment lost 3 bases and the J segment 0 bases; nucleotides outside the gene matches: 4. Here the CDR3 reads CASSQKRGSSYEQYF. DNA for the CDR3: TGCGCCAGCAGCCAGAAGCGGGGGAGCTCCTACGAGCAGTACTTC.

This chain uses TRBV6-5 with TRBJ2-1, with TRBD2 as a possible D gene (5 bases). The CDR3 has 14 residues. V lost 2 bases, J lost 0 bases, and 5 bases lay in between. CDR1 is MNHEY and CDR2 is SVGAGI in the germline V gene. The CDR3 here is CASSYGSSYNEQFF. CDR3 in DNA: TGTGCCAGCAGTTACGGGAGCTCCTACAATGAGCAGTTCTTC.

This chain connects TRBV18 to TRBJ2-7; 10 nucleotides agree with TRBD1. The J segment lost 0 bases and the V segment lost 3 bases, leaving 5 bases of the junction unmatched. The length of the CDR3 is 16 residues. CDR1 and CDR2 (germline): KGHSH, LQKENI. CDR3 coding DNA: TGTGCCAGCTCACCGCGGACAGGGGGGAGCTCCTACGAGCAGTACTTC. Amino acids: CASSPRTGGSSYEQYF. The full variable domain, completed using reference TRBV18 and TRBJ2-7, is NAGVMQNPRHLVRRRGQEARLRCSPMKGHSHVYWYRQLPEEGLKFMVYLQKENIIDESGMPKERFSAEFPKEGPSILRIQQVVRGDSAAYFCASSPRTGGSSYEQYFGPGTRLTVT.

In DNA form, the CDR3 reads TGTGCCAGCAGCTTCTCGGGGACAGGGTTTTCAGATACGCAGTATTTT. Amino acid sequence: CASSFSGTGFSDTQYF. The gene calls are TRBV11-3 and TRBJ2-3; TRBD1 matches at 9 bases. Germline CDR1 reads SGHNT; CDR2 reads YENEEA. With 3 bases clipped from V and 4 bases from J, the junction kept 8 bases outside the gene matches. This CDR3 contains 16 residues.

This clone has only one observation. This chain joins TRBV6-1 and TRBJ2-1, with D unclear. There are 15 residues in the CDR3. V was pared by 4 bases and J by 9 bases, with 19 bases between. The V gene's germline CDR1 is MNHNS and CDR2 SASEGT. The CDR3, as DNA: TGTGCCAGCAGTGTCCTCAGCGCCCAGTCTGGTGAGCAGTTCTTC. Translation gives CASSVLSAQSGEQFF.

The V and J genes are TRBV12-5 and TRBJ2-4; D is ambiguous. This CDR3 has 15 residues. V lost 1 base, J lost 0 bases, and 7 bases lay in between. Per germline, CDR1 LGHNT and CDR2 FRNRAP. CDR3: CASGLGSLAKNIQYF. The CDR3 DNA is TGTGCTAGTGGTTTGGGGAGCCTAGCCAAAAACATTCAGTACTTC.

CDR3 in DNA: TGTGCCAGCTCACCAAGTTATCAGGGGAGGGACACTGAAGCTTTCTTT. This encodes CASSPSYQGRDTEAFF. The chain links TRBV18 to TRBJ1-1; a possible D gene is TRBD1 (6 bases). Germline V gives CDR1 KGHSH, CDR2 LQKENI. This CDR3 has 16 residues. The ends were cut back, 2 bases at V and 3 bases at J, with 16 bases in the middle.

CDR3 DNA: TGCGCCAGCAGCCCGGGACAGATATATGGCTACACCTTC. Translation gives CASSPGQIYGYTF. The rearrangement uses TRBV4-1 and TRBJ1-2, with 7 bases aligning to TRBD1. V lost 4 bases and J lost 5; bases outside the gene matches: 4. CDR3 length: 13 residues. The germline V gene has CDR1 MGHRA and CDR2 YSYEKL.

The J gene is TRBJ1-1, the V gene TRBV7-9; perhaps TRBD1 as D (5 bases). Germline values: CDR1 SEHNR, CDR2 FQNEAQ (reference sequence). V lost 1 base, J lost 7 bases, and 7 bases lay in between. The CDR3 has 12 residues. CDR3 nucleotides: TGTGCCAGCAGCTTAGGGGGGGGTGAAGCTTTCTTT. Its protein product is CASSLGGGEAFF.

The rearrangement links TRBV7-9 to TRBJ1-4, with TRBD1 as a possible D gene (6 bases). The V gene's germline CDR1 is SEHNR and CDR2 FQNEAQ (reference sequence). CDR3 length: 18 amino acids. The V end was cut by 0 bases, the J end by 0 bases, with 14 bases between. As DNA, the CDR3 is TGTGCCAGCAGCTTAGCGGATAGGACAGAAACAACTAATGAAAAACTGTTTTTT. It yields the protein CASSLADRTETTNEKLFF.

The V call is TRBV30, the J call TRBJ1-1, with D uncertain. The germline gives CDR1 GTSNPN, CDR2 SVGIG (reference sequence). Trimming took 0 bases from V and 10 from J, leaving 9 bases between them. This CDR3 spans 11 amino acids. DNA of the CDR3: TGTGCCTGGAGTGTAACGGACTCAGCTTTCTTT. Its protein product is CAWSVTDSAFF.

In DNA form, the CDR3 reads TGTGCCAGCAGCGCCCGGGGACTAGCGGGGGTTCACAATGAGCAGTTCTTC. Protein: CASSARGLAGVHNEQFF. This sequence joins TRBV9 and TRBJ2-1, with TRBD2 matching over 14 bases. The CDR3 extends over 17 amino acids. Germline V CDR1 and CDR2: SGDLS, YYNGEE. J lost 5 bases, V lost 3 bases, and 7 bases had no gene match.

V gene TRBV27 combines with J gene TRBJ1-2; 9 bases map to TRBD1. Germline V gene lookup returns CDR1 MNHEY and CDR2 SMNVEV (reference sequence). After removal of 4 bases from V and 0 bases from J, the junction contained 15 bases not matched to a gene. The CDR3 consists of 19 residues. CDR3 bases: TGTGCCAGCAGTTCTTTGTTGGGACAGGGAGTGGTGTCTAACTATGGCTACACCTTC. As protein: CASSSLLGQGVVSNYGYTF.